This T cell receptor beta chain stems from a study of beta chain features in type 1 diabetes. General observations from the study: All four CD4+ subsets from Type 1 diabetes patients carried moderately but significantly shorter TCRB CDR3s.

For this clone: Its specificity is unknown.

Germline lookup yields CDR1 SGHDT and CDR2 YYEEEE. Trimming removed 3 bases from V and 10 bases from J, with 17 bases in between. The CDR3 is 14 amino acids. Expressed TCRB transcripts were sequenced, since all the RNA that had been isolated was reverse transcribed. This table comes from immunoSEQ multiplex PCR, and its TCRdb copy is limited to in-frame clones, with some not included. The repertoire includes about 640,000 clones, around 12% of them detected once, and roughly 0.11% sits in the top ten. This receptor was taken from a man in his thirties or forties with type 1 diabetes. V gene TRBV5-6 combines with J gene TRBJ2-1; D is possibly TRBD2 (6 bases). The sample was naive CD4+ T cells from blood. CDR3 in DNA: TGTGCCAGCAGCTCGACCGGGGGTAGTGGAGAGCAGTTCTTC. Residues: CASSSTGGSGEQFF.